The 27 T cell receptor beta chains given below trace back to one sample, sequenced in a study of spatial heterogeneity in lung cancer. Sample time point: blood at routine non-recurrence follow-up after resection. The input material, whole RNA from tumor, nontumor lung or frozen PBMC, was sequenced unsorted. TCRdb analysed the 5' RACE reads with MiXCR anew, one entry per CDR3 protein. The table lists fewer than 55,000 distinct CDR3 sequences, around 7% of them singletons. The material was PBMCs, obtained at follow-up. The receptors come from a female donor with early-stage non-small cell lung cancer.

This clonotype was counted at least ten times. The V and J genes are TRBV5-1 and TRBJ1-5, with D unresolved. The germline V gene has CDR1 SGHRS and CDR2 YFSETQ. The V gene lost 0 bases and the J gene lost 3 bases, with 4 bases spanning the gap. The CDR3 has 13 residues. The CDR3 DNA sequence: TGCGCCAGCAGCTTGGCCGTCAATCAGCCCCAGCATTTT. Translating gives CASSLAVNQPQHF. The full variable domain, completed using reference TRBV5-1 and TRBJ1-5, is KAGVTQTPRYLIKTRGQQVTLSCSPISGHRSVSWYQQTPGQGLQFLFEYFSETQRNKGNFPGRFSGRQFSNSRSEMNVSTLELGDSALYLCASSLAVNQPQHFGDGTRLSIL.

This clonotype has a count of ten or more. The V gene is TRBV24-1, the J gene TRBJ2-7, with 7 bases identical to TRBD1. This CDR3 has 12 residues. Germline V gene data show CDR1 as KGHDR and CDR2 as SFDVKD. Trimming took 4 bases from V and 9 from J; bases not matched to a gene: 5. CDR3 sequence reads: CATSERTGAQYF. The CDR3 DNA sequence: TGTGCCACCAGTGAGCGGACAGGAGCGCAGTACTTC.

This clonotype was seen many times. The rearrangement uses TRBV5-1 and TRBJ1-3; D unclear. Germline CDR1 reads SGHRS; CDR2 reads YFSETQ. The CDR3 contains 14 residues. Trimming took 0 bases from V and 0 from J, leaving 4 bases between them. Here the CDR3 reads CASSLASSGNTIYF. CDR3 sequence (DNA): TGCGCCAGCAGCTTGGCAAGCTCTGGAAACACCATATATTTT.

The chain recombines TRBV24-1 with TRBJ1-5; D remains ambiguous. This CDR3 is built from 17 residues. CDR1 and CDR2 from the germline V gene are KGHDR and SFDVKD. Trimming stripped 5 bases from V and 4 bases from J, with 20 bases between. The CDR3, as DNA: TGTGCCACCAGTGCGCGGGGTTTGGGCATTTTAAATCAGCCCCAGCATTTT. It specifies CATSARGLGILNQPQHF.

The chain employs TRBV19 and TRBJ2-7; D could derive from TRBD1 or TRBD2 (5 bases each). V gave up 3 bases and J gave up 7 bases, with 13 bases separating them. In germline, CDR1 is LNHDA, CDR2 SQIVND (reference sequence). The CDR3 length is 13 residues. DNA of the CDR3: TGTGCCAGTAGTATGGGACCCCCCTGGGAGCAGTACTTC. Its translation is CASSMGPPWEQYF.

This clonotype showed up many times. The V call is TRBV10-1, the J call TRBJ2-2; TRBD2 matches 8 bases. The CDR3 extends over 13 amino acids. V gave up 8 bases and J gave up 4 bases; unmatched junction bases: 3. Per the germline V gene, CDR1 is WNHNN and CDR2 is SYGVQD (reference sequence). The CDR3 DNA sequence: TGCGCCAGCGGGACTAGTTCCACCGGGGAGCTGTTTTTT. This translates into CASGTSSTGELFF.

This clonotype was picked up many times. The CDR3 sequence: CASSLDFGYEQYF. CDR3 coding DNA: TGTGCCAGCAGCTTGGATTTCGGCTACGAGCAGTACTTC. This chain connects TRBV5-6 to TRBJ2-7; no reliable D call. CDR1 SGHDT and CDR2 YYEEEE come from the germline V gene. V lost 0 bases and J lost 3, with 7 bases in between. The CDR3 is made up of 13 amino acids.

In this sample, this clonotype turned up many times. J is TRBJ2-7 and V is TRBV5-1, with a weak D call TRBD1 (6 bases). The CDR3 contains 14 residues. In germline, CDR1 is SGHRS, CDR2 YFSETQ. The V end lost 0 bases, the J end lost 4 bases, and 11 bases lay between the germline ends. The CDR3 loop reads CASSLGGPMYEQYF. DNA for the CDR3: TGCGCCAGCAGCTTGGGGGGGCCTATGTACGAGCAGTACTTC.

The chain employs TRBV2 and TRBJ2-7, with D unclear. The CDR3 extends over 13 amino acids. Trimming removed 8 bases from V and 6 bases from J, with 17 bases in between. Germline V gives CDR1 SNHLY, CDR2 FYNNEI. CDR3 region: CASRSSPLAEQYF. CDR3 coding DNA: TGTGCCAGCCGGTCCAGCCCTCTGGCCGAGCAGTACTTC.

This clonotype has a handful of counts. The chain employs TRBV5-1 and TRBJ1-2; D uncertain. CDR1 is SGHRS and CDR2 is YFSETQ in the germline V gene. Trimming removed 4 bases at V and 2 bases at J, with 21 bases between. The CDR3 contains 17 residues. The DNA for the CDR3 is TGCGCCAGCAGCCTATCGTACCTAGGAATCTTAAACTATGGCTACACCTTC. This sequence encodes CASSLSYLGILNYGYTF.

This clonotype occurred a few times. V and J are TRBV2 and TRBJ2-3; 8 nucleotides agree with TRBD2. After removal of 5 bases from V and 2 bases from J, the junction contained 6 bases not matched to a gene. Looked up from germline, CDR1 is SNHLY and CDR2 is FYNNEI. This CDR3 region has 15 residues. The CDR3 protein is CASSPSGGTTDTQYF. CDR3 DNA sequence: TGTGCCAGCAGTCCCAGCGGGGGAACCACAGATACGCAGTATTTT. Full variable domain (remainder filled in from reference TRBV2 and TRBJ2-3): EPEVTQTPSHQVTQMGQEVILRCVPISNHLYFYWYRQILGQKVEFLVSFYNNEISEKSEIFDDQFSVERPDGSNFTLKIRSTKLEDSAMYFCASSPSGGTTDTQYFGPGTRLTVL.

This clonotype was picked up many times. The chain links TRBV12-3 or TRBV12-4 to TRBJ2-3, with 7 positions matching TRBD2. This CDR3 is built from 15 residues. V lost 2 bases and J lost 4; bases outside the gene matches: 6. CDR3 bases: TGTGCCAGCAGTTTAAGGGCGGGGGTGTCAGATACGCAGTATTTT. This translates into CASSLRAGVSDTQYF.

The J gene is TRBJ2-3, the V gene TRBV6-1; unclear D gene. This CDR3 contains 15 residues. CDR1 is MNHNS, CDR2 SASEGT, per germline. Trimming shortened V by 8 bases and J by 4 bases, and 19 bases separated the two germline ends. The CDR3 nucleotides are TGTGCCAGCGGAAGTAGATCCCGACACTCAGATACGCAGTATTTT. Translated, it gives CASGSRSRHSDTQYF.

The CDR3 DNA reads as TGTGCCTGGAGTGTACCTCTAGCCGTCCGCACCGGGGAGCTGTTTTTT. This encodes CAWSVPLAVRTGELFF. The chain joins TRBV30 to TRBJ2-2, with TRBD2 as a possible D gene (5 bases). V dropped 0 bases and J dropped 4 bases, with 15 bases sitting between them. Germline V lookup: CDR1 GTSNPN, CDR2 SVGIG (reference sequence). CDR3 length: 16 amino acids.

This clonotype was observed a few times. The rearrangement joins TRBV27 to TRBJ1-5, with 11 bases aligning to TRBD1. The V gene's germline CDR1 is MNHEY and CDR2 SMNVEV (reference sequence). Trimming took 5 bases from V and 6 from J; bases not matched to a gene: 6. This CDR3 spans 15 amino acids. CDR3 DNA: TGTGCCAGCAGTCGGACAGGGGGCTGGGGTCAGCCCCAGCATTTT. Residues: CASSRTGGWGQPQHF.

This sequence joins TRBV7-2 and TRBJ1-5, with D unclear. CDR1 SGHTA and CDR2 FQGNSA come from the germline V gene. This CDR3 contains 15 residues. V shed 0 bases and J shed 3 bases, with 9 bases lying between them. Here the CDR3 reads CASSLAGSYNQPQHF. The CDR3 DNA reads as TGTGCCAGCAGCTTAGCAGGCAGCTACAATCAGCCCCAGCATTTT.

This clonotype was observed at least ten times. A read error may account for a junction end that differs from germline. V and J are TRBV20-1 and TRBJ1-1, with TRBD1 matching 9 bases. Germline CDR1 and CDR2: DFQATT and SNEGSKA (reference sequence). The CDR3 runs to 12 residues. The CDR3 is CSASGDRELLVF. The CDR3 nucleotides are TGCAGTGCTAGTGGGGACAGGGAGTTACTGGTCTTT.

This clonotype turned up a few times. V is TRBV20-1 and J is TRBJ1-3; TRBD1 agrees at 7 bases. The germline CDR1 and CDR2 sequences are DFQATT and SNEGSKA (reference sequence). The V segment lost 6 bases and the J segment 4 bases; nucleotides outside the gene matches: 6. The CDR3 is 13 amino acids. This CDR3 reads CSARRGLGNTIYF. CDR3 DNA sequence: TGCAGTGCCAGAAGGGGGCTCGGAAACACCATATATTTT.

This clonotype showed up many times. The rearrangement joins TRBV5-1 to TRBJ1-6; D is unclear. Trimming removed 4 bases from V and 6 bases from J, with 14 bases in between. The germline CDR1 and CDR2 sequences are SGHRS and YFSETQ. CDR3 length equals 15 residues. The DNA of the CDR3 is TGCGCCAGCAGCATACCGGGAGAGGGTAATTCACCCCTCCACTTT. The encoded protein is CASSIPGEGNSPLHF.

For this clonotype: This could be a read error, since a much larger clone is one nucleotide away. The gene calls are TRBV2 and TRBJ2-7; 8 nucleotides agree with TRBD1. Losses at the gene ends were 10 bases for V and 4 bases for J; bases not matched to a gene: 9. CDR3 length: 13 amino acids. Per germline, CDR1 SNHLY and CDR2 FYNNEI. The CDR3 reads CANKRTGLYEQYF. For the CDR3, the DNA is TGTGCCAACAAAAGGACAGGGCTTTACGAGCAGTACTTC.

This clonotype was detected a few times. The chain carries TRBV7-2 and TRBJ2-1; no firm D call. The CDR3 covers 11 residues. Looked up from germline, CDR1 is SGHTA and CDR2 is FQGNSA. V lost 9 bases and J lost 4, with 7 bases in between. DNA for the CDR3: TGTGCCAGTGGGATGTACAATGAGCAGTTCTTC. Its translation: CASGMYNEQFF.

This rearrangement joins TRBV11-3 to TRBJ1-2; possible D gene TRBD1, 5 bases. Trimming pared 2 bases from V and 5 bases from J, leaving 9 bases between. CDR3 size: 13 residues. CDR1 and CDR2 (germline): SGHNT, YENEEA. DNA of the CDR3: TGTGCCAGCAGCTTACCCGCAGGGTATGGCTACACCTTC. This sequence encodes CASSLPAGYGYTF.

This clonotype appeared many times. The V gene is TRBV27, the J gene TRBJ2-7; D is uncertain. The CDR3 sequence is 13 residues long. With 3 bases removed from V and 2 bases from J, the gap between germline ends came to 8 bases. The V gene's germline CDR1 is MNHEY and CDR2 SMNVEV (reference sequence). The CDR3 protein is CASSFRQTYEQYF. In nucleotides, the CDR3 is TGTGCCAGCAGTTTCCGGCAGACCTACGAGCAGTACTTC.

This clonotype was seen many times. This chain links TRBV4-2 with TRBJ2-7; D is unclear. Trimming cost V 0 bases and J 6 bases, with 18 bases left between them. The CDR3 is 16 residues long. Germline CDR1 LGHNA, CDR2 YNFKEQ. CDR3 nucleotides: TGTGCCAGCAGCCAAGACCCTCTCGTCGACAACTCCGAGCAGTACTTC. It yields the protein CASSQDPLVDNSEQYF.

The CDR3 coding sequence is TGTGCCAGCAGCTTGCAGGGTCCGTATGGCTACACCTTC. It yields the protein CASSLQGPYGYTF. The V and J genes are TRBV5-5 and TRBJ1-2; D perhaps matches TRBD1 (5 bases). Germline CDR1 and CDR2: SGHKS and YYEKEE (reference sequence). The CDR3 sequence is 13 residues long. V was trimmed by 1 base and J by 5 bases, leaving 9 bases between them.

This clonotype was recorded many times. V usage is TRBV7-9 and J usage is TRBJ2-3, with D possibly matching TRBD1 (6 bases). Germline-derived CDR1 and CDR2 are SEHNR and FQNEAQ (reference sequence). The CDR3 is 13 residues long. The V gene lost 4 bases and the J gene lost 4 bases, with 9 bases spanning the gap. The CDR3 sequence: CASSSRGPDTQYF. The CDR3 coding sequence is TGTGCCAGCAGCTCCAGGGGCCCAGATACGCAGTATTTT.

This clonotype was detected only a few times. This chain uses TRBV28 with TRBJ2-7, with TRBD2 matching 11 bases. Germline loops: CDR1 MDHEN, CDR2 SYDVKM. V shed 5 bases and J 9 bases; nucleotides not matched to a gene: 6. The CDR3 sequence is 13 residues long. The CDR3 here is CASSLTSGGRQYF. The CDR3 nucleotides are TGTGCCAGCAGTCTCACTAGCGGGGGAAGGCAGTACTTC.